The present TCR beta chain was sequenced within a study of OX40 agonist ivuxolimab in advanced cancers. In the study overall: The dose-escalation cohort had hepatocellular carcinoma, melanoma, renal cell or head and neck cancer. There were three patients with partial responses, one having hepatocellular carcinoma and two cutaneous melanoma.

Researchers took blood at baseline, on cycle 4 day 1, and on cycle 7 day 1. The CDR3 loop spans 12 amino acids. CDR1 is LNHNV, CDR2 YYDKDF, per germline (reference sequence). V lost 0 bases, J lost 13 bases, and 13 bases lay in between. Assay: immunoSEQ multiplex PCR; the TCRdb copy retains only in-frame clones and omits some. The repertoire holds under 15,000 clones, with 77% as singletons. The chain has TRBV15 and TRBJ2-7; D tentatively reads TRBD1 or TRBD2 (5 bases each). The source material was CD4+ or CD8+ T cells sorted from blood, sampled in a trial of the OX40 agonist ivuxolimab. The sequence was obtained from an adult with an advanced solid tumor such as melanoma, head and neck, liver or kidney cancer. The CDR3 coding sequence is TGTGCCACCAGCAGAGATGGGGCTAGCCAATACTTC. Its translation: CATSRDGASQYF.